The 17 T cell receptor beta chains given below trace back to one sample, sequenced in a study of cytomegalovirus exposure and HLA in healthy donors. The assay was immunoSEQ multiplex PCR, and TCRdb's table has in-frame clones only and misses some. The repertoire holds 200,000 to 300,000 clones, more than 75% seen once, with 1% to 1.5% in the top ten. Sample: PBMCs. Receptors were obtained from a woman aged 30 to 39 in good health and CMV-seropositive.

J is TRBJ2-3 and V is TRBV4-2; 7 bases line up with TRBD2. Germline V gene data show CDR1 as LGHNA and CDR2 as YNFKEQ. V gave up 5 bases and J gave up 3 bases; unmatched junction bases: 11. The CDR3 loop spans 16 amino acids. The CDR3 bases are TGTGCCAGCAGCGTGGGAAGCGGGGTGGGGACAGATACGCAGTATTTT. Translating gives CASSVGSGVGTDTQYF.

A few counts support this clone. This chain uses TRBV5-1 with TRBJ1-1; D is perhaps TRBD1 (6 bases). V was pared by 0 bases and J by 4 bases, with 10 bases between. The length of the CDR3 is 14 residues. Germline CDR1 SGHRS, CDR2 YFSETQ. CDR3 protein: CASSLATGITEAFF. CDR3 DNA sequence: TGCGCCAGCAGCTTGGCAACAGGGATCACTGAAGCTTTCTTT.

This CDR3 reads CATKRGTEAFF. The CDR3 nucleotides read TGTGCCACCAAGCGGGGGACAGAAGCTTTCTTT. V usage is TRBV6-6 and J usage is TRBJ1-1, with TRBD1 as a possible D gene (6 bases). The V gene's germline CDR1 is MNHNY and CDR2 SVGAGI (reference sequence). The CDR3 runs to 11 residues. Trimming cost V 10 bases and J 8 bases, with 14 bases left between them.

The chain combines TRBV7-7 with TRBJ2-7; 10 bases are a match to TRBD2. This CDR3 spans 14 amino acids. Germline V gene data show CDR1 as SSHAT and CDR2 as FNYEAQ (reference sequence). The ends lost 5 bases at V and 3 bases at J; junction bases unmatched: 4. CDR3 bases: TGTGCCAGCAGCCCCGGGACTAGCGACTACGAGCAGTACTTC. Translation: CASSPGTSDYEQYF.

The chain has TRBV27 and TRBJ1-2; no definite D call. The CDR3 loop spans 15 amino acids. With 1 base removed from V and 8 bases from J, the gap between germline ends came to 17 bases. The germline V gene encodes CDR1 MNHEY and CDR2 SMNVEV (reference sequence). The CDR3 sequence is CASSLFVGRPEGYTF. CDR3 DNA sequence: TGTGCCAGCAGTTTATTTGTGGGCCGACCAGAAGGCTACACCTTC.

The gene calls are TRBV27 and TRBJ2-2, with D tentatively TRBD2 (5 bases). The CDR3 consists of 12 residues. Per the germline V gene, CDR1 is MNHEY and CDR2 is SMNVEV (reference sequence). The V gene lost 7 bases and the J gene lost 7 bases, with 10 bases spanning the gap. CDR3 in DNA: TGTGCCAGCACGGCCGAGGGCGGGGAGCTGTTTTTT. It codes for CASTAEGGELFF.

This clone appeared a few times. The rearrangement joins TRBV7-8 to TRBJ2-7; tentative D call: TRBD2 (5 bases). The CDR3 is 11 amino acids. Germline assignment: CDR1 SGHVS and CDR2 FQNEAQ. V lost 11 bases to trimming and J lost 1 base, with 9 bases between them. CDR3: CAAGRSYEQYF. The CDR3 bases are TGTGCCGCGGGCCGTTCCTACGAGCAGTACTTC.

CDR3 region: CSVSKYRDSLYNEQFF. CDR3 in DNA: TGCAGCGTTTCTAAATACCGGGACAGCCTCTACAATGAGCAGTTCTTC. This rearrangement joins TRBV29-1 to TRBJ2-1; 7 bases agree with TRBD1. With 5 bases clipped from V and 3 bases from J, the junction kept 13 bases outside the gene matches. In germline, CDR1 is SQVTM, CDR2 ANQGSEA. The CDR3 contains 16 residues.

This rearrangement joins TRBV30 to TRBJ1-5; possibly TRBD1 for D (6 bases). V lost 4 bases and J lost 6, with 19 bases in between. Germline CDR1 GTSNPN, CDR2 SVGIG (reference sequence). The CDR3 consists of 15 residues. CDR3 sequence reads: CAWNPGGLLGQPQHF. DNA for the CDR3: TGTGCCTGGAACCCGGGGGGGCTCCTCGGTCAGCCCCAGCATTTT.

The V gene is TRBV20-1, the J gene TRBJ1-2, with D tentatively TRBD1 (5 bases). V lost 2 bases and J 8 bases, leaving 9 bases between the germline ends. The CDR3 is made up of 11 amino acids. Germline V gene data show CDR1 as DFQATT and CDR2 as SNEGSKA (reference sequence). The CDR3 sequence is CSARWGEGYTF. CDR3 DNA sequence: TGCAGTGCTAGATGGGGGGAAGGCTACACCTTC.

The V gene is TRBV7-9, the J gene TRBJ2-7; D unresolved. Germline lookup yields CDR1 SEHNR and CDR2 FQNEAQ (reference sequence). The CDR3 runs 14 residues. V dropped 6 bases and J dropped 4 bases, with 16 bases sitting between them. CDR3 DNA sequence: TGTGCCAGCAGTCCCCCCTACCGGTCGTACGAGCAGTACTTC. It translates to CASSPPYRSYEQYF.

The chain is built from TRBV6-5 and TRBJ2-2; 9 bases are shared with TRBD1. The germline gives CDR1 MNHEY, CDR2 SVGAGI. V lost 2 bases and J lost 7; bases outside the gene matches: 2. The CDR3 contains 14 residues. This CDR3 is CASSYGTGYGELFF. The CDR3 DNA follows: TGTGCCAGCAGTTACGGGACAGGGTACGGGGAGCTGTTTTTT.

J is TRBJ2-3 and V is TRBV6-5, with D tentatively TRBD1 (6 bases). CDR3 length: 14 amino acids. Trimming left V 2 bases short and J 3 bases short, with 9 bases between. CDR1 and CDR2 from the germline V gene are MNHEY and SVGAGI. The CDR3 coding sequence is TGTGCCAGCAGTTACCTGGGGGCAACAGATACGCAGTATTTT. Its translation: CASSYLGATDTQYF.

CDR3 in DNA: TGTGCCAGCAGCTCAACCGGGACTAGCGGGAGTATGGAGACCCAGTACTTC. It translates to CASSSTGTSGSMETQYF. The chain joins TRBV7-3 to TRBJ2-5; 14 nucleotides match TRBD2. Germline-derived CDR1 and CDR2 are SGHTA and FQGTGA. The CDR3 length is 17 residues. V shed 4 bases and J 5 bases; nucleotides not matched to a gene: 9.

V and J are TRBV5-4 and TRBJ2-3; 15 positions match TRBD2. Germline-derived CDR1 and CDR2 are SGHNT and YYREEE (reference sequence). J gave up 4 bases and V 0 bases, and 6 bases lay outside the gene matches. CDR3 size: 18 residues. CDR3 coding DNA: TGTGCCAGCAGCTTGGCGGGACTAGCGGGAGGCAAGGCAGATACGCAGTATTTT. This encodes CASSLAGLAGGKADTQYF.

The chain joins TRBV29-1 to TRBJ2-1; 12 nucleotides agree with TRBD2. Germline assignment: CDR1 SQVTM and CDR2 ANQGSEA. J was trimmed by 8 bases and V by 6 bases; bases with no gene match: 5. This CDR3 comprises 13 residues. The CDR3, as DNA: TGCAGCGTGACTAGCGGGAGTTGGTATGAGCAGTTCTTC. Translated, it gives CSVTSGSWYEQFF.

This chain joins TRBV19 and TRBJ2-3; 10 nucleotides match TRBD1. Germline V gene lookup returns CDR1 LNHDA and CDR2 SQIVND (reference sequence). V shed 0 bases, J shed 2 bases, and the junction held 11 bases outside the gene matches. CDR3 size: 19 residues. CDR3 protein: CASSIDRTGGKGVTDTQYF. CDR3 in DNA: TGTGCCAGTAGTATAGACCGGACAGGGGGAAAAGGGGTCACAGATACGCAGTATTTT. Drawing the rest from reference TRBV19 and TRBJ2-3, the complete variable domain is DGGITQSPKYLFRKEGQNVTLSCEQNLNHDAMYWYRQDPGQGLRLIYYSQIVNDFQKGDIAEGYSVSREKKESFPLTVTSAQKNPTAFYLCASSIDRTGGKGVTDTQYFGPGTRLTVL.